Many counts were recorded for the clone carrying this T cell receptor (beta chain). What it binds is unknown. Unique molecular identifiers were incorporated into the prepared TCRbeta library. TCRdb itself ran the PCR reads through MiXCR, one entry per CDR3 protein. The sample contains around 300,000 distinct CDR3 sequences, 10% of which appear only once. This sample is drawn from a study of T-cell reconstitution after alpha-beta-depleted transplantation in children. Study-wide points: Surviving recipient T cells and thymic progenitors produced the high day-60 TCRbeta diversity seen in some patients. After transplant, at about two months, alpha-beta T cells were reportedly derived from several hundred expanded graft clones.

The sample in question was PBMCs, obtained before TCRalphabeta/CD19-depleted stem cell transplant. The receptor's source is a boy younger than two with acute myeloid leukemia, due to receive a stem cell transplant.

CDR3 loop: CASSLKRGSGRKTGEQYF. CDR3 nucleotides: TGTGCCAGCAGCTTAAAGCGAGGCAGCGGGAGGAAGACAGGCGAGCAGTACTTC. This sequence joins TRBV7-3 and TRBJ2-7, with 9 bases matching TRBD2. The CDR3 sequence is 18 residues long. Germline V lookup: CDR1 SGHTA, CDR2 FQGTGA. J gave up 6 bases and V 1 base, and 16 bases lay outside the gene matches.